The rows below give T cell receptor beta chains drawn from one sample of a study of blood T cell repertoires in COVID-19. Assay: immunoSEQ multiplex PCR; the TCRdb copy retains only in-frame clones and omits some. The sample gives about 68,000 clones, more than 80% of which show up once; about 7.1% is in the top ten. The specimen sequenced was peripheral blood. The source is a human donor in a cohort sampled during active COVID-19. Both conserved end residues are part of each CDR3. Fields, in order: CDR3 DNA, CDR3 protein, D gene, V gene, J gene, clone size, CDR3 length. D genes are given only for firm matches. The size entry is marked missing in some rows and otherwise reads once, few, many or a size class.

CDR3nt: TGCGCCAGCAGCTTGTCCGGAGGGAGTGAAGATGGCTACACCTTC
CDR3aa: CASSLSGGSEDGYTF
d_gene: NA
v_gene: TRBV5-1
j_gene: TRBJ1-2
abundance: NA
len: 15

CDR3nt: TGTGCCATCAGTGAGGGACAGGGGACGAACACCGGGGAGCTGTTTTTT
CDR3aa: CAISEGQGTNTGELFF
d_gene: TRBD1
v_gene: TRBV10-3
j_gene: TRBJ2-2
abundance: NA
len: 16

CDR3nt: TGTGCCAGCAGCTTTCTAGCGGGGGGAACCGGGGAGCTGTTTTTT
CDR3aa: CASSFLAGGTGELFF
d_gene: TRBD2
v_gene: TRBV11-2
j_gene: TRBJ2-2
abundance: NA
len: 15

CDR3nt: TGTGCCAGCAGTGAGGGGGGAGGAGGGGGCAACGAGCAGTACTTC
CDR3aa: CASSEGGGGGNEQYF
d_gene: NA
v_gene: TRBV2
j_gene: TRBJ2-7
abundance: NA
len: 15

CDR3nt: TGTGCCAGCAGCCACCTGGACAGGGGAGTAGGAAATGAGCAGTTCTTC
CDR3aa: CASSHLDRGVGNEQFF
d_gene: TRBD1
v_gene: TRBV3-1/TRBV3-2
j_gene: TRBJ2-1
abundance: NA
len: 16

CDR3nt: TGCGCCAGCAGCTTGGAAGCTAGTCAAGATACGCAGTATTTT
CDR3aa: CASSLEASQDTQYF
d_gene: NA
v_gene: TRBV5-1
j_gene: TRBJ2-3
abundance: NA
len: 14

CDR3nt: TGTGCCAGCAGCTTAGTGGGGCGAGGCTCCTATAATTCACCCCTCCACTTT
CDR3aa: CASSLVGRGSYNSPLHF
d_gene: NA
v_gene: TRBV7-8
j_gene: TRBJ1-6
abundance: NA
len: 17

CDR3nt: TGTGCCAGCAGTCCCGGTCAGGGGAGCACCCAGCCCCAGCATTTT
CDR3aa: CASSPGQGSTQPQHF
d_gene: NA
v_gene: TRBV28
j_gene: TRBJ1-5
abundance: NA
len: 15

CDR3nt: TGCAGTGCTAGTTCCGGGGGAGCTGCCGGGGAGCTGTTTTTT
CDR3aa: CSASSGGAAGELFF
d_gene: NA
v_gene: TRBV20-1
j_gene: TRBJ2-2
abundance: NA
len: 14

CDR3nt: TGTGCCAGCAGTTTAGGAGCGGGGGGGTTAAATGAGCAGTTCTTC
CDR3aa: CASSLGAGGLNEQFF
d_gene: TRBD2
v_gene: TRBV27
j_gene: TRBJ2-1
abundance: NA
len: 15

CDR3nt: TGTGCCAGCACCCTAATGGGACAGGGGAATTCACCCCTCCACTTT
CDR3aa: CASTLMGQGNSPLHF
d_gene: TRBD1
v_gene: TRBV2
j_gene: TRBJ1-6
abundance: once
len: 15

CDR3nt: TGCAGCATCGGACAGGGCTCTGGAAACACCATATATTTT
CDR3aa: CSIGQGSGNTIYF
d_gene: TRBD1
v_gene: TRBV29-1
j_gene: TRBJ1-3
abundance: NA
len: 13

CDR3nt: TGTGCCAGCAGTGAAGCGCTTCGGGGGGCGGCCGGGGCCAACGTCCTGACTTTC
CDR3aa: CASSEALRGAAGANVLTF
d_gene: NA
v_gene: TRBV2
j_gene: TRBJ2-6
abundance: NA
len: 18

CDR3nt: TGTGCCAGCAGCAGGACCGACAGGGGTTCTCTAAATGAGCAGTTCTTC
CDR3aa: CASSRTDRGSLNEQFF
d_gene: TRBD1
v_gene: TRBV7-8
j_gene: TRBJ2-1
abundance: once
len: 16

CDR3nt: TGTGCCATCAGAGGGGACAGGGGGGTTGGCTACACCTTC
CDR3aa: CAIRGDRGVGYTF
d_gene: TRBD1
v_gene: TRBV10-3
j_gene: TRBJ1-2
abundance: NA
len: 13

CDR3nt: TGTGCCATCAGCGGCGGAACTAGCACAGATACGCAGTATTTT
CDR3aa: CAISGGTSTDTQYF
d_gene: NA
v_gene: TRBV10-3
j_gene: TRBJ2-3
abundance: NA
len: 14

CDR3nt: TGTGCCAGTACCAGTACAGGGCGTGACACTGAAGCTTTCTTT
CDR3aa: CASTSTGRDTEAFF
d_gene: NA
v_gene: TRBV19
j_gene: TRBJ1-1
abundance: NA
len: 14

CDR3nt: TGTGCCAGCAGCTTACTACGGGGGTCCGGTGGCTACACCTTC
CDR3aa: CASSLLRGSGGYTF
d_gene: NA
v_gene: TRBV7-2
j_gene: TRBJ1-2
abundance: NA
len: 14

CDR3nt: TGTGCCAGCAGCCGCGGGGGGGTCACAGATACGCAGTATTTT
CDR3aa: CASSRGGVTDTQYF
d_gene: TRBD2
v_gene: TRBV5-6
j_gene: TRBJ2-3
abundance: NA
len: 14

CDR3nt: TGTGCCAGCTCAACCCAAAGTACTAGCGCCTACAATGAGCAGTTCTTC
CDR3aa: CASSTQSTSAYNEQFF
d_gene: TRBD2
v_gene: TRBV18
j_gene: TRBJ2-1
abundance: once
len: 16

CDR3nt: TGTGCCAGCAGCCCCGGTGGAGAATACAATGAGCAGTTCTTC
CDR3aa: CASSPGGEYNEQFF
d_gene: NA
v_gene: TRBV11-3
j_gene: TRBJ2-1
abundance: NA
len: 14

CDR3nt: TGCGCCAGCGGGGACAGGAGCTCAGCGGATACGCAGTATTTT
CDR3aa: CASGDRSSADTQYF
d_gene: TRBD1
v_gene: TRBV5-1
j_gene: TRBJ2-3
abundance: NA
len: 14

CDR3nt: TGTGCCAACCAACTTGGTGCCCGTCCGGCAGATACGCAGTATTTT
CDR3aa: CANQLGARPADTQYF
d_gene: NA
v_gene: TRBV6-6
j_gene: TRBJ2-3
abundance: NA
len: 15

CDR3nt: TGTGCCAGCAGCCGGGGGGGAGTCGGGGAGCAGTACTTC
CDR3aa: CASSRGGVGEQYF
d_gene: TRBD2
v_gene: TRBV11-3
j_gene: TRBJ2-7
abundance: once
len: 13

CDR3nt: TGTGCCAGCAGCCAAGCGGGGTACAGGGGCGCTGAAGCTTTCTTT
CDR3aa: CASSQAGYRGAEAFF
d_gene: TRBD1
v_gene: TRBV3-1/TRBV3-2
j_gene: TRBJ1-1
abundance: NA
len: 15

CDR3nt: TGTGCCAGCAGCCCAATTTGGGGACAGGGATATGAAAAACTGTTTTTT
CDR3aa: CASSPIWGQGYEKLFF
d_gene: TRBD1
v_gene: TRBV7-8
j_gene: TRBJ1-4
abundance: NA
len: 16

CDR3nt: TGCGCCAGCAGCTCAACGGGGGAAACTGAAGCTTTCTTT
CDR3aa: CASSSTGETEAFF
d_gene: NA
v_gene: TRBV5-1
j_gene: TRBJ1-1
abundance: NA
len: 13

CDR3nt: TGTGCACTCACGGAACAGGGCTCTTATGGCTACACCTTC
CDR3aa: CALTEQGSYGYTF
d_gene: NA
v_gene: TRBV7-9
j_gene: TRBJ1-2
abundance: NA
len: 13

CDR3nt: TGTGCCAGCTCACCACCGGGGGCAGGGTTAAATGAGCAGTTCTTC
CDR3aa: CASSPPGAGLNEQFF
d_gene: NA
v_gene: TRBV18
j_gene: TRBJ2-1
abundance: NA
len: 15

CDR3nt: TGCGCCAGCAGCCAAGATCTGAGGCAGGGAAACACCGGGGAGCTGTTTTTT
CDR3aa: CASSQDLRQGNTGELFF
d_gene: NA
v_gene: TRBV4-3
j_gene: TRBJ2-2
abundance: NA
len: 17

CDR3nt: TGTGCCAGCAGTCCCGCCCCGGGACAGGGAAAAGAGACCCAGTACTTC
CDR3aa: CASSPAPGQGKETQYF
d_gene: TRBD1
v_gene: TRBV28
j_gene: TRBJ2-5
abundance: NA
len: 16

CDR3nt: TGTGCCAGCAGTCGACACCTGACCACAGATACGCAGTATTTT
CDR3aa: CASSRHLTTDTQYF
d_gene: NA
v_gene: TRBV6-5
j_gene: TRBJ2-3
abundance: NA
len: 14

CDR3nt: TGTGCCAGTAGTGCTCGCGGGACAGCGAACTCCTACGAGCAGTACTTC
CDR3aa: CASSARGTANSYEQYF
d_gene: NA
v_gene: TRBV19
j_gene: TRBJ2-7
abundance: NA
len: 16

CDR3nt: TGCGCCAGCAGCCAAGAAGCGGCAGGACGCAATCAGCCCCAGCATTTT
CDR3aa: CASSQEAAGRNQPQHF
d_gene: NA
v_gene: TRBV4-1
j_gene: TRBJ1-5
abundance: NA
len: 16

CDR3nt: TGTGCCAGCAGCCAAAGATCCACGGGGTCGGGAGGCTACACCTTC
CDR3aa: CASSQRSTGSGGYTF
d_gene: NA
v_gene: TRBV14
j_gene: TRBJ1-2
abundance: NA
len: 15

CDR3nt: TGTGCCAGCAGCTTAGTTACGAGGGGAGGATCACCCCTCCACTTT
CDR3aa: CASSLVTRGGSPLHF
d_gene: NA
v_gene: TRBV7-9
j_gene: TRBJ1-6
abundance: NA
len: 15

CDR3nt: TGTGCCAGCAGTTACAGACTGAAAACGTACGAGCAGTACTTC
CDR3aa: CASSYRLKTYEQYF
d_gene: NA
v_gene: TRBV6-5
j_gene: TRBJ2-7
abundance: NA
len: 14

CDR3nt: TGTGCCAGCAGCCAAGAATACAGGGGACGTTCACCCCTCCACTTT
CDR3aa: CASSQEYRGRSPLHF
d_gene: TRBD1
v_gene: TRBV3-1/TRBV3-2
j_gene: TRBJ1-6
abundance: NA
len: 15

CDR3nt: TGTGCCAGCAGCTTAGGAGGCCCCGCCAGAAAAGGGGTTAACATTCAGTACTTC
CDR3aa: CASSLGGPARKGVNIQYF
d_gene: NA
v_gene: TRBV11-2
j_gene: TRBJ2-4
abundance: NA
len: 18

CDR3nt: TGCGCCAGCAGCCAAGATTGGGGGGGACACCTATCTGGCTACACCTTC
CDR3aa: CASSQDWGGHLSGYTF
d_gene: NA
v_gene: TRBV4-3
j_gene: TRBJ1-2
abundance: NA
len: 16

CDR3nt: TGTGCCAGCAGCTTAAGGGAGCGATGGGGCACAGATACGCAGTATTTT
CDR3aa: CASSLRERWGTDTQYF
d_gene: NA
v_gene: TRBV7-8
j_gene: TRBJ2-3
abundance: few
len: 16

CDR3nt: TGTGCCAGCAGACCGGGACAGGGGCTGATGATCCTCTATGGCTACACCTTC
CDR3aa: CASRPGQGLMILYGYTF
d_gene: TRBD1
v_gene: TRBV28
j_gene: TRBJ1-2
abundance: few
len: 17

CDR3nt: TGTGCCAGCGGCCCAGTGATGGGGGGTGCTATCGAAAAACTGTTTTTT
CDR3aa: CASGPVMGGAIEKLFF
d_gene: NA
v_gene: TRBV9
j_gene: TRBJ1-4
abundance: few
len: 16

CDR3nt: TGCGCCAGCAGCTCATCTAGCGGGGGGGCGTACGAGCAGTACTTC
CDR3aa: CASSSSSGGAYEQYF
d_gene: TRBD2
v_gene: TRBV5-1
j_gene: TRBJ2-7
abundance: NA
len: 15

CDR3nt: TGCGCCAGCAGCTTGGTGGGGGCATCCACCTACAATGAGCAGTTCTTC
CDR3aa: CASSLVGASTYNEQFF
d_gene: NA
v_gene: TRBV5-1
j_gene: TRBJ2-1
abundance: once
len: 16

CDR3nt: TGTGCCAGTAGTTTCCTACCGGTCCAGGGGGTCGACGAGCAGTACTTC
CDR3aa: CASSFLPVQGVDEQYF
d_gene: TRBD1
v_gene: TRBV19
j_gene: TRBJ2-7
abundance: NA
len: 16

CDR3nt: TGTGCCAGCAGTGAAGAAAGTTTAGCGGGGTATTACAATGAGCAGTTCTTC
CDR3aa: CASSEESLAGYYNEQFF
d_gene: TRBD2
v_gene: TRBV2
j_gene: TRBJ2-1
abundance: NA
len: 17

CDR3nt: TGTGCCAGCAGTTTGGGGGGGAGGTTCGTTAACCAAGAGACCCAGTACTTC
CDR3aa: CASSLGGRFVNQETQYF
d_gene: TRBD2
v_gene: TRBV27
j_gene: TRBJ2-5
abundance: NA
len: 17

CDR3nt: TGTGCCAGCAGTGAATTTGGGGCTTTTGCTTTCTTT
CDR3aa: CASSEFGAFAFF
d_gene: NA
v_gene: TRBV6-1
j_gene: TRBJ1-1
abundance: NA
len: 12

CDR3nt: TGTGCCAGCAAACAGGGTAATGGAAACACCATATATTTT
CDR3aa: CASKQGNGNTIYF
d_gene: NA
v_gene: TRBV3-1/TRBV3-2
j_gene: TRBJ1-3
abundance: NA
len: 13

CDR3nt: TGTGCCAGCAGTCCGGGACTACTGAACACCGGGGAGCTGTTTTTT
CDR3aa: CASSPGLLNTGELFF
d_gene: TRBD2
v_gene: TRBV6-5
j_gene: TRBJ2-2
abundance: NA
len: 15

CDR3nt: TGTGCCAGCAGCCAAGAAGCGAGCGGGGGCCTCATGGAGCAGTTCTTC
CDR3aa: CASSQEASGGLMEQFF
d_gene: TRBD2
v_gene: TRBV14
j_gene: TRBJ2-1
abundance: NA
len: 16

CDR3nt: TGTGCCAGCAGCTTTGGGACAGCGAACACCGGGGAGCTGTTTTTT
CDR3aa: CASSFGTANTGELFF
d_gene: TRBD1
v_gene: TRBV6-5
j_gene: TRBJ2-2
abundance: NA
len: 15

CDR3nt: TGTGCCACCGGACCTAGCGGGGGGAACAATGAGCAGTTCTTC
CDR3aa: CATGPSGGNNEQFF
d_gene: TRBD2
v_gene: TRBV2
j_gene: TRBJ2-1
abundance: NA
len: 14